A single sample gave rise to the 28 T cell receptor beta chains below, sequenced in a study of vaccination effects on CD4 cells after COVID-19. Libraries were prepared by immunoSEQ multiplex PCR; TCRdb keeps only in-frame clonotypes and omits some of them. The table records 20,000 to 25,000 clones, around 71% of them present only once. Sequencing was preceded by expansion of antigen-specific CD4+ T cells with viral peptide pools in the ViraFEST assay. CD4+ T cells were isolated after less than 13 days of culture. Vaccine recipients had no previous SARS-CoV-2 infection; their nucleocapsid antibodies were negative. Antigens for these TCRs are unknown. Material: CD4+ T cells from PBMCs cultured with HCoV-OC43 spike peptides, obtained before COVID-19 vaccination. Specified subset: HCoV-OC43 spike overlapping peptide pool stimulation. These receptors were collected from a human donor who received a COVID-19 vaccine.

This chain links TRBV30 with TRBJ1-6, with D perhaps TRBD1 (5 bases). Germline CDR1 and CDR2: GTSNPN and SVGIG (reference sequence). The CDR3 sequence is 15 residues long. The V end was cut by 4 bases, the J end by 1 base, with 11 bases between. The CDR3 sequence is CAWKPQGSYNSPLHF. As DNA, the CDR3 is TGTGCCTGGAAGCCCCAGGGATCCTATAATTCACCCCTCCACTTT.

The genes are TRBV5-4 and TRBJ2-5, with 10 bases lining up with TRBD2. This CDR3 region has 14 residues. From germline, CDR1 is SGHNT and CDR2 YYREEE (reference sequence). The V and J ends lost 2 bases and 2 bases, in that order; junction bases with no gene match: 0. In nucleotides, the CDR3 is TGTGCCAGCAGCTTTAGCGGGGGGCAAGAGACCCAGTACTTC. Amino acid sequence: CASSFSGGQETQYF.

The V gene is TRBV4-2, the J gene TRBJ2-3; 9 nucleotides line up with TRBD2. With 1 base clipped from V and 9 bases from J, the junction kept 8 bases outside the gene matches. The germline CDR1 and CDR2 sequences are LGHNA and YNFKEQ. CDR3 length equals 15 residues. CDR3 in amino acids: CASSQAGAGTSTQYF. In DNA form, the CDR3 reads TGTGCCAGCAGCCAAGCCGGCGCCGGGACTAGCACGCAGTATTTT.

The chain carries TRBV7-2 and TRBJ2-5; 7 bases line up with TRBD1. J was trimmed by 4 bases and V by 3 bases; bases with no gene match: 2. Germline assignment: CDR1 SGHTA and CDR2 FQGNSA. The CDR3 has 13 residues. In DNA form, the CDR3 reads TGTGCCAGCAGCTTCCCAGGGGGAGAGACCCAGTACTTC. Protein: CASSFPGGETQYF.

This clone was found a few times. The chain has TRBV19 and TRBJ1-5; the match to TRBD1 covers 8 bases. The V gene's germline CDR1 is LNHDA and CDR2 SQIVND (reference sequence). This CDR3 spans 15 amino acids. The junction had 5 bases not matched to a gene; V was cut back by 0 bases and J by 7 bases. Here the CDR3 reads CASSIEKDRVQPQHF. The DNA for the CDR3 is TGTGCCAGTAGTATAGAGAAGGACAGGGTGCAGCCCCAGCATTTT.

The rearrangement links TRBV5-1 to TRBJ2-3, with D perhaps matching TRBD2 (6 bases). CDR1 SGHRS and CDR2 YFSETQ come from the germline V gene. V shed 2 bases and J shed 6 bases, with 10 bases lying between them. The CDR3 has 13 residues. CDR3 amino acids: CASSFPGEDTQYF. In nucleotides, the CDR3 is TGCGCCAGCAGCTTCCCGGGGGAGGATACGCAGTATTTT.

The chain joins TRBV7-9 to TRBJ2-7, with TRBD2 matching over 8 bases. This CDR3 spans 17 amino acids. J was trimmed by 0 bases and V by 2 bases; bases with no gene match: 9. From germline, CDR1 is SEHNR and CDR2 FQNEAQ (reference sequence). The CDR3 bases are TGTGCCAGCAGCTTAACACCTAGCGGGTTATACTCCTACGAGCAGTACTTC. Translating it yields CASSLTPSGLYSYEQYF.

The rearrangement uses TRBV11-2 and TRBJ2-2; 9 bases map to TRBD2. Germline V gene data show CDR1 as SGHAT and CDR2 as FQNNGV. This CDR3 has 17 amino acids. With 1 base clipped from V and 3 bases from J, the junction kept 6 bases outside the gene matches. The CDR3 DNA reads TGTGCCAGCAGCTTAGGCCTAGCGGGGCGTCACACCGGGGAGCTGTTTTTT. Its translation is CASSLGLAGRHTGELFF.

The V gene is TRBV4-1, the J gene TRBJ1-2, with 7 bases lining up with TRBD1. Per the germline V gene, CDR1 is MGHRA and CDR2 is YSYEKL. This CDR3 spans 18 amino acids. The J segment lost 5 bases and the V segment lost 3 bases, leaving 18 bases of the junction unmatched. This chain's CDR3 is CASSQSMSTGQLMYGYTF. Written as DNA, the CDR3 is TGCGCCAGCAGCCAGTCGATGTCAACGGGACAGTTAATGTATGGCTACACCTTC.

The chain has TRBV19 and TRBJ2-3, with D perhaps matching TRBD1 (6 bases). The V gene lost 5 bases and the J gene lost 6 bases, with 21 bases spanning the gap. The CDR3 consists of 16 residues. CDR1 and CDR2 (germline): LNHDA, SQIVND (reference sequence). CDR3 sequence reads: CASSSGTFRGADTQYF. In nucleotides, the CDR3 is TGTGCCAGTAGTTCCGGGACATTTCGGGGAGCCGATACGCAGTATTTT.

Only one count was recorded for this clone. The genes are TRBV6-5 and TRBJ1-1; TRBD1 might be the D (6 bases). The germline gives CDR1 MNHEY, CDR2 SVGAGI. CDR3 length equals 13 residues. Trimming shortened V by 6 bases and J by 5 bases, and 13 bases separated the two germline ends. In nucleotides, the CDR3 is TGTGCCAGCAGAAACAGGGAATCAACTGAAGCTTTCTTT. It translates to CASRNRESTEAFF.

V gene TRBV5-6 combines with J gene TRBJ2-7; D might be TRBD1 (5 bases). CDR1 and CDR2 from the germline V gene are SGHDT and YYEEEE. The CDR3 runs 16 residues. The V gene lost 0 bases and the J gene lost 0 bases, with 13 bases spanning the gap. The CDR3 nucleotides are TGTGCCAGCAGCTTGGTAGGGCAGGGCAACTCCTACGAGCAGTACTTC. Encoded protein: CASSLVGQGNSYEQYF.

This clone was seen a handful of times. This rearrangement joins TRBV3-1 (or the pseudogene TRBV3-2) to TRBJ2-1, with D possibly being TRBD2 (7 bases). Trimming cost V 2 bases and J 8 bases, with 19 bases left between them. The CDR3 contains 16 residues. Per the germline V gene, CDR1 is LGHDT and CDR2 is YNNKEL (reference sequence). CDR3 in amino acids: CASSQPMGGRIHEQFF. CDR3 nucleotide sequence: TGTGCCAGCAGCCAACCCATGGGGGGGCGCATTCATGAGCAGTTCTTC.

This clone has a handful of counts. The chain recombines TRBV3-1 (or the pseudogene TRBV3-2) with TRBJ2-2; 7 nucleotides match TRBD2. CDR3 length equals 14 residues. Unmatched junction bases numbered 1, after V lost 1 base and J lost 5 bases. The germline V gene encodes CDR1 LGHDT and CDR2 YNNKEL (reference sequence). CDR3 loop: CASSQARGTGELFF. CDR3 DNA sequence: TGTGCCAGCAGCCAAGCGCGGGGGACCGGGGAGCTGTTTTTT.

The chain is built from TRBV19 and TRBJ1-1; D possibly corresponds to TRBD1 (5 bases). Germline CDR1 is LNHDA and CDR2 is SQIVND (reference sequence). The CDR3 has 15 amino acids. V dropped 3 bases and J dropped 11 bases, with 22 bases sitting between them. The CDR3 loop is CASSISWGFGEAAFF. The CDR3 DNA reads TGTGCCAGTAGTATTTCGTGGGGCTTCGGTGAGGCCGCTTTCTTT. The complete variable domain, with remaining parts taken from reference TRBV19 and TRBJ1-1, reads DGGITQSPKYLFRKEGQNVTLSCEQNLNHDAMYWYRQDPGQGLRLIYYSQIVNDFQKGDIAEGYSVSREKKESFPLTVTSAQKNPTAFYLCASSISWGFGEAAFFGQGTRLTVV.

This chain links TRBV11-2 with TRBJ1-2; D unclear. The CDR3 loop spans 15 amino acids. The V and J ends lost 5 bases and 1 base respectively, with 14 bases between them. Germline values: CDR1 SGHAT, CDR2 FQNNGV. The CDR3 DNA follows: TGTGCCAGCAGCATACGGCCCGGGGTTAACTATGGCTACACCTTC. Its translation: CASSIRPGVNYGYTF.

This clone was counted a few times. J is TRBJ1-1 and V is TRBV10-1, with D perhaps TRBD1 (6 bases). This CDR3 comprises 14 residues. Germline-derived CDR1 and CDR2 are WNHNN and SYGVQD (reference sequence). With 5 bases removed from V and 4 bases from J, the gap between germline ends came to 14 bases. CDR3 DNA: TGCGCCAGCAGTCAGGGGCGAATAAGCACTGAAGCTTTCTTT. This sequence encodes CASSQGRISTEAFF.

The V and J genes are TRBV11-3 and TRBJ2-2, with 7 bases fitting TRBD1. CDR3 length: 16 amino acids. V shed 5 bases, J shed 2 bases, and the junction held 8 bases outside the gene matches. Germline lookup yields CDR1 SGHNT and CDR2 YENEEA. For the CDR3, the DNA is TGTGCCAGCAGCCCTAGGGGGACAGATAACACCGGGGAGCTGTTTTTT. Protein sequence: CASSPRGTDNTGELFF.

The chain joins TRBV7-9 to TRBJ2-3; D call uncertain. Trimming removed 5 bases at V and 3 bases at J, with 12 bases between. Germline V gene lookup returns CDR1 SEHNR and CDR2 FQNEAQ (reference sequence). The CDR3 spans 14 residues. CDR3 amino acids: CASSRPQSTDTQYF. DNA for the CDR3: TGTGCCAGCAGCAGACCACAATCGACAGATACGCAGTATTTT. The whole variable domain, remainder taken from reference TRBV7-9 and TRBJ2-3, is DTGVSQNPRHKITKRGQNVTFRCDPISEHNRLYWYRQTLGQGPEFLTYFQNEAQLEKSRLLSDRFSAERPKGSFSTLEIQRTEQGDSAMYLCASSRPQSTDTQYFGPGTRLTVL.

This clone was seen a few times. The chain employs TRBV5-6 and TRBJ2-5; D could derive from TRBD1 or TRBD2 (5 bases each). This CDR3 contains 13 residues. Trimming removed 7 bases from V and 3 bases from J, with 13 bases in between. Germline V CDR1 and CDR2: SGHDT, YYEEEE. The CDR3 region has the DNA TGTGCCAGCCTCGGGGCGGATAAAGAGACCCAGTACTTC. Its protein is CASLGADKETQYF.

The J gene is TRBJ2-1, the V gene TRBV29-1; D may correspond to TRBD1 or TRBD2 (5 bases each). CDR3 size: 11 residues. The germline V and J ends were trimmed by 4 bases and 6 bases, with 7 bases remaining between them. Germline values: CDR1 SQVTM, CDR2 ANQGSEA. The CDR3: CSVAGANEQFF. The CDR3, as DNA: TGCAGCGTTGCCGGGGCCAATGAGCAGTTCTTC.

The V and J genes are TRBV4-1 and TRBJ1-6; unclear D gene. V lost 3 bases, J lost 0 bases, and 9 bases lay in between. CDR1 is MGHRA and CDR2 is YSYEKL in the germline V gene. The CDR3 totals 16 residues. The CDR3 region has the DNA TGCGCCAGCAGCCAGGGCAAAAGCTCCTATAATTCACCCCTCCACTTT. As protein: CASSQGKSSYNSPLHF.

The rearrangement uses TRBV4-1 and TRBJ2-5; D remains ambiguous. CDR3 length equals 13 residues. Looked up from germline, CDR1 is MGHRA and CDR2 is YSYEKL. With 4 bases removed from V and 3 bases from J, the gap between germline ends came to 9 bases. The CDR3 sequence: CASSPGPKETQYF. The CDR3 DNA reads as TGCGCCAGCAGCCCTGGCCCTAAAGAGACCCAGTACTTC.

The V call is TRBV27, the J call TRBJ1-1; D gene unclear. The CDR3 loop spans 13 amino acids. Germline V gene lookup returns CDR1 MNHEY and CDR2 SMNVEV (reference sequence). The V end lost 1 base, the J end lost 8 bases, and 11 bases lay between the germline ends. For the CDR3, the DNA is TGTGCCAGCAGTTTATATCCTGGCAGCGAAGCTTTCTTT. The encoded protein is CASSLYPGSEAFF.

The chain carries TRBV30 and TRBJ2-4; the D gene is possibly TRBD1 (6 bases). Germline V gene sequence: CDR1 GTSNPN, CDR2 SVGIG (reference sequence). Trimming removed 3 bases at V and 7 bases at J, with 19 bases between. The CDR3 is 15 residues long. The CDR3 here is CAWRGQGSPSNIQYF. The CDR3 DNA reads as TGTGCCTGGAGGGGTCAGGGGTCTCCGTCGAACATTCAGTACTTC.

The chain uses TRBV6-5 and TRBJ1-5, with unresolved D. Trimming removed 0 bases from V and 0 bases from J, with 6 bases in between. The CDR3 totals 15 residues. The germline gives CDR1 MNHEY, CDR2 SVGAGI. DNA of the CDR3: TGTGCCAGCAGTTACTCAGTTATTAGCAATCAGCCCCAGCATTTT. Translation gives CASSYSVISNQPQHF.

V and J are TRBV7-8 and TRBJ2-1; D is possibly TRBD1 (5 bases). The V and J ends lost 1 base and 6 bases respectively, with 10 bases between them. The V gene's germline CDR1 is SGHVS and CDR2 FQNEAQ. CDR3 length equals 14 residues. CDR3 coding DNA: TGTGCCAGCAGCTTAGAAGGCAGGGTCAATGAGCAGTTCTTC. Translation gives CASSLEGRVNEQFF.

The chain recombines TRBV7-9 with TRBJ1-5, with 10 bases matching TRBD1. CDR3 size: 14 residues. Germline V gene data show CDR1 as SEHNR and CDR2 as FQNEAQ (reference sequence). V was clipped by 6 bases and J by 5 bases; unmatched bases: 4. The DNA for the CDR3 is TGTGCCAGCAGGTCCGGGACAGGGGATCAGCCCCAGCATTTT. Residues: CASRSGTGDQPQHF.